The next 32 T cell receptor beta chains were all read from a single sample in a study of neoadjuvant anti-PD-1 for oral cavity cancer. Only in-frame clones appear in the TCRdb table, and some are missing; sequencing was by immunoSEQ multiplex PCR. This sample has 9,000 to 9,500 clones; approximately 61% occur once, and the top ten carry about 8%. The sequencing used tumor tissue, collected before nivolumab (anti-PD-1) treatment. These receptors all stem from a person aged 35-80 years with oral cavity squamous cell carcinoma.

V usage is TRBV28 and J usage is TRBJ1-4, with TRBD1 matching over 7 bases. Germline-derived CDR1 and CDR2 are MDHEN and SYDVKM. This CDR3 has 14 residues. Trimming cost V 4 bases and J 6 bases; bases outside gene matches: 5. CDR3 sequence (DNA): TGTGCCAGCAGTTCGGTCAGGGGGTATGAAAAACTGTTTTTT. Protein product: CASSSVRGYEKLFF.

This chain links TRBV2 with TRBJ1-1, with TRBD1 as a possible D gene (6 bases). The ends were cut back, 4 bases at V and 6 bases at J, with 9 bases in the middle. This CDR3 contains 12 residues. Germline V CDR1 and CDR2: SNHLY, FYNNEI. CDR3 DNA: TGTGCCAGCAGTGGTAACAGGGCTGAAGCTTTCTTT. It translates to CASSGNRAEAFF.

This chain uses TRBV2 with TRBJ1-5, with 12 bases aligning to TRBD1. V lost 5 bases, J lost 9 bases, and 8 bases stayed unmatched. Per germline, CDR1 SNHLY and CDR2 FYNNEI. The CDR3 runs 15 residues. CDR3 nucleotide sequence: TGTGCCAGCAGTTCCGGGACAGGGGGCGTTCCGCCCCAGCATTTT. The encoded protein is CASSSGTGGVPPQHF.

Within the sample, this clone is medium-sized (0.01 to 0.1%). The V and J genes are TRBV6-1 and TRBJ1-3, with 7 positions matching TRBD1. The V gene end was trimmed by 11 bases and the J gene end by 6 bases; junction bases not matched to a gene: 13. This CDR3 comprises 14 residues. Per the germline V gene, CDR1 is MNHNS and CDR2 is SASEGT. The CDR3 nucleotides are TGTGCCGGCCGTCTCGAGACAGGGCAAAACACCATATATTTT. Protein product: CAGRLETGQNTIYF.

This clone was detected only a few times. This chain uses TRBV2 with TRBJ1-1; D perhaps matches TRBD1 (5 bases). CDR3 length equals 14 residues. Trimming stripped 4 bases from V and 0 bases from J, with 9 bases between. In germline, CDR1 is SNHLY, CDR2 FYNNEI. The CDR3 loop is CASSGQMMNTEAFF. In DNA, the CDR3 is TGTGCCAGCAGTGGACAGATGATGAACACTGAAGCTTTCTTT.

The genes are TRBV5-1 and TRBJ1-2, with D possibly being TRBD1 (5 bases). The CDR3 loop spans 18 amino acids. V lost 4 bases and J lost 4, with 26 bases in between. The germline V gene encodes CDR1 SGHRS and CDR2 YFSETQ. CDR3 residues: CASSRWTSGTDASYGYTF. The CDR3 DNA reads TGCGCCAGCAGCCGCTGGACCTCCGGGACCGATGCTTCCTATGGCTACACCTTC. The variable domain in full, with the rest retrieved from reference TRBV5-1 and TRBJ1-2, is KAGVTQTPRYLIKTRGQQVTLSCSPISGHRSVSWYQQTPGQGLQFLFEYFSETQRNKGNFPGRFSGRQFSNSRSEMNVSTLELGDSALYLCASSRWTSGTDASYGYTFGSGTRLTVV.

The rearrangement links TRBV27 to TRBJ1-1; TRBD1 matches at 10 bases. V shed 5 bases, J shed 3 bases, and the junction held 9 bases outside the gene matches. CDR1 MNHEY and CDR2 SMNVEV come from the germline V gene (reference sequence). The CDR3 is made up of 16 amino acids. The CDR3 nucleotides are TGTGCCAGCAGTACCCCGGGACAGGGGAGGGACACTGAAGCTTTCTTT. Protein sequence: CASSTPGQGRDTEAFF.

The chain couples TRBV5-1 to TRBJ1-3; D is unresolved. V was shortened by 1 base and J by 3 bases, with 14 bases between the two germline ends. The germline V gene has CDR1 SGHRS and CDR2 YFSETQ. The CDR3 contains 16 residues. CDR3 region: CASSLSGGVYGNTIYF. DNA of the CDR3: TGCGCCAGCAGCTTGTCTGGTGGGGTTTATGGAAACACCATATATTTT.

V gene TRBV7-6 combines with J gene TRBJ2-5; either TRBD1 or TRBD2 may fit D (5 bases each). Trimming removed 5 bases at V and 5 bases at J, with 12 bases between. Germline CDR1 reads SGHVS; CDR2 reads FNYEAQ. The length of the CDR3 is 13 residues. The CDR3 loop is CASSGWDGETQYF. CDR3 DNA sequence: TGTGCCAGCAGCGGCTGGGACGGCGAGACCCAGTACTTC.

The genes are TRBV9 and TRBJ1-3; the D is unclear. Trimming stripped 0 bases from V and 0 bases from J, with 10 bases between. Germline V CDR1 and CDR2: SGDLS, YYNGEE. The CDR3 contains 16 residues. Here the CDR3 DNA reads TGTGCCAGCAGCGTAGCCCCCGATAGCTCTGGAAACACCATATATTTT. Residues: CASSVAPDSSGNTIYF.

The count of this clone is one. CDR3 nucleotide sequence: TGCGCCAGCAGCTTGGATCCCAGGCCCGGGGAGCTGTTTTTT. Its protein product is CASSLDPRPGELFF. The chain is built from TRBV5-1 and TRBJ2-2; D call uncertain. The V gene lost 0 bases and the J gene lost 6 bases, with 9 bases spanning the gap. The CDR3 has 14 amino acids. CDR1 is SGHRS and CDR2 is YFSETQ in the germline V gene.

This clone was detected once. V and J are TRBV27 and TRBJ1-1, with a weak D call TRBD1 (5 bases). With 2 bases removed from V and 0 bases from J, the gap between germline ends came to 7 bases. The CDR3 totals 14 residues. Germline V gene data show CDR1 as MNHEY and CDR2 as SMNVEV (reference sequence). CDR3 region: CASSLAGLNTEAFF. The CDR3, as DNA: TGTGCCAGCAGTTTAGCGGGACTGAACACTGAAGCTTTCTTT.

The chain carries TRBV11-2 and TRBJ2-2; D may be TRBD1 (6 bases). V was pared by 4 bases and J by 5 bases, with 17 bases between. This CDR3 region has 16 residues. Per germline, CDR1 SGHAT and CDR2 FQNNGV. For the CDR3, the DNA is TGTGCCAGCAGCTCAGGGGCCGCGAGGCCTACCGGGGAGCTGTTTTTT. Translation: CASSSGAARPTGELFF.

The chain combines TRBV11-3 with TRBJ2-5; 9 positions agree with TRBD2. CDR3 length: 15 amino acids. V was clipped by 5 bases and J by 5 bases; unmatched bases: 9. Germline loops: CDR1 SGHNT, CDR2 YENEEA. The CDR3 loop is CASSPSSGGEETQYF. The CDR3 nucleotides read TGTGCCAGCAGCCCCAGTAGCGGGGGAGAGGAGACCCAGTACTTC.

The chain recombines TRBV30 with TRBJ2-5; D is unclear. The CDR3 runs to 13 residues. Deletions cut 0 bases from V and 1 base from J, with 6 bases between. Germline V gives CDR1 GTSNPN, CDR2 SVGIG (reference sequence). The CDR3 sequence: CAWSVSSQETQYF. In DNA, the CDR3 is TGTGCCTGGAGTGTTAGCAGCCAAGAGACCCAGTACTTC. The full variable domain, with the rest looked up from reference TRBV30 and TRBJ2-5, is SQTIHQWPATLVQPVGSPLSLECTVEGTSNPNLYWYRQAAGRGLQLLFYSVGIGQISSEVPQNLSASRPQDRQFILSSKKLLLSDSGFYLCAWSVSSQETQYFGPGTRLLVL.

In DNA form, the CDR3 reads TGTGCCAGCAGCCTACAGGGGGTGGCTGGCTACACCTTC. This encodes CASSLQGVAGYTF. V gene TRBV27 combines with J gene TRBJ1-2; 8 nucleotides line up with TRBD1. The CDR3 is 13 residues long. Unmatched junction bases numbered 7, after V lost 6 bases and J lost 7 bases. The germline V gene has CDR1 MNHEY and CDR2 SMNVEV (reference sequence).

In this sample, this clone turned up a few times. This chain joins TRBV7-9 and TRBJ2-5; 7 nucleotides align to TRBD2. V was clipped by 5 bases and J by 7 bases; unmatched bases: 13. The germline V gene encodes CDR1 SEHNR and CDR2 FQNEAQ (reference sequence). This CDR3 has 15 amino acids. CDR3 in DNA: TGTGCCAGCAGCCCGCCCGGCGGGGGAAGCGCGACCCAGTACTTC. Translating gives CASSPPGGGSATQYF.

This clone occurred a few times. The V and J genes are TRBV30 and TRBJ2-7; no reliable D call. Per the germline V gene, CDR1 is GTSNPN and CDR2 is SVGIG (reference sequence). The V end was cut by 8 bases, the J end by 5 bases, with 16 bases between. CDR3 length equals 12 residues. The CDR3 coding sequence is TGTGCCCGAAAAGGTGCGGCCAACGAGCAGTACTTC. This encodes CARKGAANEQYF. Full variable domain (missing parts from reference TRBV30 and TRBJ2-7): SQTIHQWPATLVQPVGSPLSLECTVEGTSNPNLYWYRQAAGRGLQLLFYSVGIGQISSEVPQNLSASRPQDRQFILSSKKLLLSDSGFYLCARKGAANEQYFGPGTRLTVT.

The V and J genes are TRBV27 and TRBJ2-7; TRBD1 might be the D (6 bases). CDR3 length: 14 residues. CDR1 MNHEY and CDR2 SMNVEV come from the germline V gene (reference sequence). V lost 3 bases and J 0 bases, leaving 9 bases between the germline ends. The CDR3 nucleotides are TGTGCCAGCAGTTTCACAGGGAGCTCCTACGAGCAGTACTTC. Amino acids: CASSFTGSSYEQYF.

This clone was counted only a few times. The V and J genes are TRBV19 and TRBJ1-5; 8 bases match TRBD1. This CDR3 contains 14 residues. Germline V gene sequence: CDR1 LNHDA, CDR2 SQIVND (reference sequence). J gave up 7 bases and V 4 bases, and 6 bases lay outside the gene matches. The CDR3 DNA reads TGTGCCAGTAGTACGGACAGGGTAGGCCAGCCCCAGCATTTT. It specifies CASSTDRVGQPQHF.

J is TRBJ2-7 and V is TRBV5-1; D ambiguous. The germline V gene encodes CDR1 SGHRS and CDR2 YFSETQ. V lost 4 bases and J lost 0, with 14 bases in between. The CDR3 is made up of 15 amino acids. CDR3 region: CASSPRFLSSYEQYF. The DNA of the CDR3 is TGCGCCAGCAGCCCCAGGTTTTTAAGCTCCTACGAGCAGTACTTC.

This rearrangement joins TRBV5-1 to TRBJ2-1; 8 bases map to TRBD1. In germline, CDR1 is SGHRS, CDR2 YFSETQ. The CDR3 spans 15 residues. The V gene end was trimmed by 0 bases and the J gene end by 8 bases; junction bases not matched to a gene: 7. The DNA of the CDR3 is TGCGCCAGCAGCTTGGCACAGGGGGTCGCTTATGAGCAGTTCTTC. It specifies CASSLAQGVAYEQFF.

The chain employs TRBV19 and TRBJ2-3; TRBD1 matches at 12 bases. CDR3 length: 15 residues. Per the germline V gene, CDR1 is LNHDA and CDR2 is SQIVND (reference sequence). The V and J ends lost 6 bases and 2 bases, in that order; junction bases with no gene match: 3. CDR3 in DNA: TGTGCCAGTAGGACGGGACAGGGGGCCACAGATACGCAGTATTTT. As protein: CASRTGQGATDTQYF.

The chain links TRBV14 to TRBJ2-1; 7 bases line up with TRBD1. Looked up from germline, CDR1 is SGHDN and CDR2 is FVKESK. Trimming cost V 2 bases and J 14 bases; bases outside gene matches: 12. This CDR3 contains 14 residues. The CDR3 sequence is CASSQIKLGTVKFF. The DNA for the CDR3 is TGTGCCAGCAGCCAAATAAAGTTAGGGACAGTAAAGTTCTTC.

J is TRBJ2-7 and V is TRBV18; D may be TRBD1 (6 bases). The CDR3 extends over 14 amino acids. Germline values: CDR1 KGHSH, CDR2 LQKENI. Deletions cut 1 base from V and 7 bases from J, with 14 bases between. The CDR3 sequence: CASSPQGERREQYF. The CDR3 region has the DNA TGTGCCAGCTCACCACAGGGGGAGCGTCGGGAGCAGTACTTC.

This clone was seen a handful of times. The chain is built from TRBV10-3 and TRBJ1-3; 7 bases agree with TRBD1. Trimming took 6 bases from V and 3 from J; bases not matched to a gene: 5. This CDR3 is built from 14 residues. The germline V gene encodes CDR1 ENHRY and CDR2 SYGVKD. The CDR3 here is CAISQDRIGNTIYF. In DNA form, the CDR3 reads TGTGCCATCAGCCAGGACAGGATTGGAAACACCATATATTTT.

This chain links TRBV11-2 with TRBJ2-7; D is ambiguous. The germline V gene has CDR1 SGHAT and CDR2 FQNNGV. Trimming removed 5 bases at V and 5 bases at J, with 10 bases between. This CDR3 region has 12 residues. CDR3 residues: CASSLGSHEQYF. CDR3 nucleotides: TGTGCCAGCAGCCTCGGCAGCCACGAGCAGTACTTC.

This clone has only a few counts. The rearrangement joins TRBV9 to TRBJ2-1; D is perhaps TRBD2 (6 bases). V lost 3 bases, J lost 7 bases, and 8 bases lay in between. The CDR3 totals 12 residues. Germline-derived CDR1 and CDR2 are SGDLS and YYNGEE. This chain's CDR3 is CASSGGGNEQFF. Written as DNA, the CDR3 is TGTGCCAGCAGCGGTGGGGGGAATGAGCAGTTCTTC.

The chain recombines TRBV30 with TRBJ2-5; 12 nucleotides agree with TRBD2. Germline CDR1 is GTSNPN and CDR2 is SVGIG (reference sequence). The CDR3 runs 16 residues. With V trimmed by 2 bases and J by 6 bases, 10 bases remained unmatched. CDR3 nucleotides: TGTGCCTGGAGTCGGAGTCAGACTAGCGGGAGTAAGACCCAGTACTTC. The encoded protein is CAWSRSQTSGSKTQYF. Drawing the rest from reference TRBV30 and TRBJ2-5, the complete variable domain is SQTIHQWPATLVQPVGSPLSLECTVEGTSNPNLYWYRQAAGRGLQLLFYSVGIGQISSEVPQNLSASRPQDRQFILSSKKLLLSDSGFYLCAWSRSQTSGSKTQYFGPGTRLLVL.

This clone is a singleton in its sample. The rearrangement links TRBV27 to TRBJ2-1, with D maybe TRBD1 (5 bases). The CDR3 has 14 amino acids. Germline CDR1 and CDR2: MNHEY and SMNVEV (reference sequence). The V and J ends lost 8 bases and 0 bases respectively, with 11 bases between them. The CDR3 DNA sequence: TGTGCCAGCTCCCAGGGCAACTCCTACAATGAGCAGTTCTTC. It encodes CASSQGNSYNEQFF.

V is TRBV12-5 and J is TRBJ1-1, with a possible D match to TRBD1 (5 bases). V gave up 0 bases and J gave up 1 base, with 9 bases separating them. The CDR3 runs to 15 residues. The germline V gene has CDR1 LGHNT and CDR2 FRNRAP. DNA of the CDR3: TGTGCTAGTGGTTTGGTGGCAGGGAGGAACACTGAAGCTTTCTTT. It codes for CASGLVAGRNTEAFF.

The CDR3 sequence: CASSHGGPTSGGAYTQYF. CDR3 nucleotides: TGTGCCAGCAGCCACGGTGGGCCGACTAGCGGGGGGGCCTATACGCAGTATTTT. The chain couples TRBV4-2 to TRBJ2-3, with 14 bases fitting TRBD2. The CDR3 is 18 amino acids. Per germline, CDR1 LGHNA and CDR2 YNFKEQ. With 3 bases clipped from V and 7 bases from J, the junction kept 12 bases outside the gene matches.